This T cell receptor (beta chain) comes out of a study of T cells in women clearing cervical HPV infection. In the study overall: Case blood was drawn when the lesion was first found; control blood after infection became undetectable.

The protocol was immunoSEQ multiplex PCR, while the TCRdb copy is restricted to in-frame clones and leaves out a portion. This sample contains roughly 34,000 clones. Findings of the study overall: Cases carried less TRBV6-7 than controls: roughly 0.11% versus 0.16%.

On this clone: Its antigen is still unknown. The read terminates 3 residues ahead of where the CDR3 ends, so the germline J gene completes it.

The CDR3 totals 17 residues. Germline V gene sequence: CDR1 SGDLS, CDR2 YYNGEE. The V end was cut by 0 bases, the J end by 2 bases, with 14 bases between. V is TRBV9 and J is TRBJ1-4, with a tentative D call TRBD1 (5 bases). Input material: blood buffy coat. The TCR comes from a woman aged 18-69 years with a cervical HPV16 infection that either progressed to CIN3+ or cleared (not recorded which). The sequenced CDR3 bases are TGTGCCAGCAGCGTAGCTTGGGGTGGGGCGACTAATGAAAAA. Its protein product is CASSVAWGGATNEK. The CDR3 in its entirety is CASSVAWGGATNEKLFF. The variable domain in full, with the rest retrieved from reference TRBV9 and TRBJ1-4, is DSGVTQTPKHLITATGQRVTLRCSPRSGDLSVYWYQQSLDQGLQFLIQYYNGEERAKGNILERFSAQQFPDLHSELNLSSLELGDSALYFCASSVAWGGATNEKLFFGSGTQLSVL.